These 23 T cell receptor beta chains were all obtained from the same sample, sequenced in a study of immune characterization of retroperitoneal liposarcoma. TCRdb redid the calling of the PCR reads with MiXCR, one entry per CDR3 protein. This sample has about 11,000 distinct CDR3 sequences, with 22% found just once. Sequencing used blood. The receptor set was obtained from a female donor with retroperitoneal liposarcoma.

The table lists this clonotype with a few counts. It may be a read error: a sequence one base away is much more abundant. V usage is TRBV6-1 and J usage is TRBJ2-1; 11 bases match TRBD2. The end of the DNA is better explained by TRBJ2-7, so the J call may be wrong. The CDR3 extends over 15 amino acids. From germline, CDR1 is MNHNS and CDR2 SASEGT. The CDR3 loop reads CASSLAGGLSNEQYF. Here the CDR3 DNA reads TGTGCCAGCAGCTTAGCGGGAGGGCTATCCAATGAGCAGTACTTC.

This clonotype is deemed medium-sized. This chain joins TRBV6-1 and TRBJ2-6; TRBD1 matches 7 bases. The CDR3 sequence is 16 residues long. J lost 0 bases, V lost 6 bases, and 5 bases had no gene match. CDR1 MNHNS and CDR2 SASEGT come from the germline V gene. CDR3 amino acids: CASRWDSSSGANVLTF. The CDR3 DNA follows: TGTGCCAGCAGATGGGACAGCAGCTCTGGGGCCAACGTCCTGACTTTC.

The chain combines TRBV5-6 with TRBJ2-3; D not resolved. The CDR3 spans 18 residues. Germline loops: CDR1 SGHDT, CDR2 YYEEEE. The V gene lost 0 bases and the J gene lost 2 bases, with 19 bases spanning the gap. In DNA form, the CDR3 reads TGTGCCAGCAGCTTGGCGGGTAGGAAAGGCAGTTACACAGATACGCAGTATTTT. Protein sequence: CASSLAGRKGSYTDTQYF.

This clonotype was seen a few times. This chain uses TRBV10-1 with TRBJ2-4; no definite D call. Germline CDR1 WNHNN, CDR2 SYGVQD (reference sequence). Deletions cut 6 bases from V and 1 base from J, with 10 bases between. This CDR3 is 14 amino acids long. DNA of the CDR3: TGCGCCAGCAGCGGACGGTCGGCCAAAAACATTCAGTACTTC. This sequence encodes CASSGRSAKNIQYF.

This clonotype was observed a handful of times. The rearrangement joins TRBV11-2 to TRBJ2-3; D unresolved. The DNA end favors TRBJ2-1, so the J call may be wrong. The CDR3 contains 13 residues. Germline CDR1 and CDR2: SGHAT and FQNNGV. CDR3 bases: TGTGCCAGCAGCGCAACTCGGCCTGGTGAGCAGTTCTTC. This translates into CASSATRPGEQFF.

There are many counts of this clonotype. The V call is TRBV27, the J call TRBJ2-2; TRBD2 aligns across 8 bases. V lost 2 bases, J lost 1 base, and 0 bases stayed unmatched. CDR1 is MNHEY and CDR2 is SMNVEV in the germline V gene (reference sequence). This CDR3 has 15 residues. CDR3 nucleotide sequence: TGTGCCAGCAGTTTAAGCGGGAGGAACACCGGGGAGCTGTTTTTT. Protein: CASSLSGRNTGELFF.

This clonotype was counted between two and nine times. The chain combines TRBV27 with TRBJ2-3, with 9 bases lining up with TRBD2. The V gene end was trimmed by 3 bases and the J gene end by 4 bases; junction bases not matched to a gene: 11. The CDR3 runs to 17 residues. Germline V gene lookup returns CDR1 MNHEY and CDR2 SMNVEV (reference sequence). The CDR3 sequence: CASSFRREGRHADTQYF. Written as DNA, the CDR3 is TGTGCCAGCAGTTTTAGGCGGGAGGGCCGACACGCAGATACGCAGTATTTT.

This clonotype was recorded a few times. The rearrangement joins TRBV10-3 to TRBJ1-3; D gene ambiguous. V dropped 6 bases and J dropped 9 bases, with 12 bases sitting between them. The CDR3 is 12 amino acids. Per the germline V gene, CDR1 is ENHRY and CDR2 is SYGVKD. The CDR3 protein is CAIRSTTGTIYF. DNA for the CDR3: TGTGCCATCAGGTCCACGACGGGCACCATATATTTT.

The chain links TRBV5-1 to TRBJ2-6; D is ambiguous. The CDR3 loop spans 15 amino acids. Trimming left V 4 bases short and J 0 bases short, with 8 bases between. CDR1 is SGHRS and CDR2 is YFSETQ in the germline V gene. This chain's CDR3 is CASSPWYSGANVLTF. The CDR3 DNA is TGCGCCAGCAGCCCCTGGTACTCTGGGGCCAACGTCCTGACTTTC.

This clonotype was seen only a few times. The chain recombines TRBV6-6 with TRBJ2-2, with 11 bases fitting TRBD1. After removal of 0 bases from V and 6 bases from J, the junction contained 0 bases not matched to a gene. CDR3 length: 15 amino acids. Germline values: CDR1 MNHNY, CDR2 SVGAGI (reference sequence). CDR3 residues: CASSYSGQGAGELFF. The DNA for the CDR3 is TGTGCCAGCAGTTACTCGGGACAGGGGGCCGGGGAGCTGTTTTTT.

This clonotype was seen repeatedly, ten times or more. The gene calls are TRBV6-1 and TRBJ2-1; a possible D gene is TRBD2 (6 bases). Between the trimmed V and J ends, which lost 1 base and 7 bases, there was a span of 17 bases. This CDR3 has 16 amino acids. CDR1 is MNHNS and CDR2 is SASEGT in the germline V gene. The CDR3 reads CASSEVTGVGKNEQFF. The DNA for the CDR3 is TGTGCCAGCAGTGAAGTTACGGGAGTGGGTAAAAATGAGCAGTTCTTC.

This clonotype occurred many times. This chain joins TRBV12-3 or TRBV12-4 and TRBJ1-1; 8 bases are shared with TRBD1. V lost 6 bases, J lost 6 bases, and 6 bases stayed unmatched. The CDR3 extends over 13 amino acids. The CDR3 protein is CASSSTGAAEAFF. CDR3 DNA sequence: TGTGCCAGCAGCTCGACAGGGGCCGCTGAAGCTTTCTTT.

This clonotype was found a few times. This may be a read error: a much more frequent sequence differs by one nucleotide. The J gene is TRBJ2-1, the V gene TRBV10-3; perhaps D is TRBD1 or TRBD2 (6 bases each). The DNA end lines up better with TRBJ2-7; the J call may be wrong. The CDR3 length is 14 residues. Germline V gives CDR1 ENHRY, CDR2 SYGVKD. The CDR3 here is CAISGGAALNEQYF. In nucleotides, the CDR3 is TGTGCCATCAGTGGGGGGGCGGCCCTCAATGAGCAGTACTTC.

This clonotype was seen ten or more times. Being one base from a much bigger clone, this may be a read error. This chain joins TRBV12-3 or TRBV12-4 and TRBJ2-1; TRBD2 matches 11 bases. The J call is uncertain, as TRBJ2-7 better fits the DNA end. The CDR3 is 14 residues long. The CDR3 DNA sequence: TGTGCCAGCAGTTTCAGGGGACTAGCGGAGCAGCAGTACTTC. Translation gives CASSFRGLAEQQYF.

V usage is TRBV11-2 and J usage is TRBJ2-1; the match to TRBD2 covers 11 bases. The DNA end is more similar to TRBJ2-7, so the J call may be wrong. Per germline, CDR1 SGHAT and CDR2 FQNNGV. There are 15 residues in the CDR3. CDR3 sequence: CASSPGTSGTYEQYF. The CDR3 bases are TGTGCCAGCAGCCCCGGGACTAGCGGTACCTACGAGCAGTACTTC.

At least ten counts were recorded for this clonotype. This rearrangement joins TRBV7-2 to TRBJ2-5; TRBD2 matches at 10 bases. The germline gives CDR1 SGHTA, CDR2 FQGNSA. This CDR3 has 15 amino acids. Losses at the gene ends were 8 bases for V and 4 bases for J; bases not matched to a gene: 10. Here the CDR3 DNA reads TGTGCCAGCCTATCTTTCGGGACTAGCGTAGAGACCCAGTACTTC. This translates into CASLSFGTSVETQYF.

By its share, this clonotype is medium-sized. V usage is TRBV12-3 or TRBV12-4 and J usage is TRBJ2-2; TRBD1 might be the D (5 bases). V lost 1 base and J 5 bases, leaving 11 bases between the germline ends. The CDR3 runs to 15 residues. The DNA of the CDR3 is TGTGCCAGCAGTTTAGGGCAGGGTAGGACCGGGGAGCTGTTTTTT. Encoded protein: CASSLGQGRTGELFF.

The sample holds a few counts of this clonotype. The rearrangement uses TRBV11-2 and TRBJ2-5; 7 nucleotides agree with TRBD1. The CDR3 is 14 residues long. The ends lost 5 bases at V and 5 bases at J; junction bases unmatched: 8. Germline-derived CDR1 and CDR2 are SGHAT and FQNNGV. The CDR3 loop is CASSPRTGWETQYF. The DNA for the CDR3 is TGTGCCAGCAGCCCCAGGACAGGCTGGGAGACCCAGTACTTC.

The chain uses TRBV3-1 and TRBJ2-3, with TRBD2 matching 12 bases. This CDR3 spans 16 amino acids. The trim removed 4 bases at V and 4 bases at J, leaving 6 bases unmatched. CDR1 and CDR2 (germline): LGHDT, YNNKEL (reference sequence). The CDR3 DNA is TGTGCCAGCAGCCCGAGACTAGCGGGAGACTCAGATACGCAGTATTTT. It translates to CASSPRLAGDSDTQYF.

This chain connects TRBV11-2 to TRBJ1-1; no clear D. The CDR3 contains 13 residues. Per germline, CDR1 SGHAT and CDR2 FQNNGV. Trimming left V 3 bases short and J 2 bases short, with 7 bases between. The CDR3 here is CASSLQDNTEAFF. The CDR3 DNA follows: TGTGCCAGCAGCTTGCAGGATAACACTGAAGCTTTCTTT.

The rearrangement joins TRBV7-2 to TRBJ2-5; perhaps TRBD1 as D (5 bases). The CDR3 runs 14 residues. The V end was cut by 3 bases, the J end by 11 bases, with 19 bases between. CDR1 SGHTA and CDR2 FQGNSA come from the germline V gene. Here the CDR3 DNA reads TGTGCCAGCAGCTTCCGGACAACCCACAATGAGCAGTACTTC. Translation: CASSFRTTHNEQYF.

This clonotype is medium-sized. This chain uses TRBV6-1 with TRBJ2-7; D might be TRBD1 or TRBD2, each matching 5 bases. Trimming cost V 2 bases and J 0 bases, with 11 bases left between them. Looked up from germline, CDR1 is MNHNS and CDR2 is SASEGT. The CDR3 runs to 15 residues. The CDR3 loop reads CASSENAGSSYEQYF. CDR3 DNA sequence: TGTGCCAGCAGTGAAAACGCAGGGAGCTCCTACGAGCAGTACTTC.

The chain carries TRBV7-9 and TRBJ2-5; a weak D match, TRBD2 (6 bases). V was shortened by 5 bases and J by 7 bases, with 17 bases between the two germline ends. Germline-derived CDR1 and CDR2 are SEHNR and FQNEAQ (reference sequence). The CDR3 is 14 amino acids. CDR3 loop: CASSKTSSFRTQYF. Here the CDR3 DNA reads TGTGCCAGCAGCAAAACTAGCTCATTTAGGACCCAGTACTTC. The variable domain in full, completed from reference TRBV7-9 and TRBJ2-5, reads DTGVSQNPRHKITKRGQNVTFRCDPISEHNRLYWYRQTLGQGPEFLTYFQNEAQLEKSRLLSDRFSAERPKGSFSTLEIQRTEQGDSAMYLCASSKTSSFRTQYFGPGTRLLVL.